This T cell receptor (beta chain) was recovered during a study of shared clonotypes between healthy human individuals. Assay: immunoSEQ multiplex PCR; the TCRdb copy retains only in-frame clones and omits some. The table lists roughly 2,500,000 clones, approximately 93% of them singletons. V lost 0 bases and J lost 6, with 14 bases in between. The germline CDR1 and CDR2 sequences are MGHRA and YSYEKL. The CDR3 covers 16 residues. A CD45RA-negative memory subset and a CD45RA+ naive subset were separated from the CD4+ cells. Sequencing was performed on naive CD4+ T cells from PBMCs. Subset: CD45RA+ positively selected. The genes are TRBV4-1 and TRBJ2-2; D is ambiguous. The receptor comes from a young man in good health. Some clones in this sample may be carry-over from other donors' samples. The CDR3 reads CASSQDLSRRAGELFF. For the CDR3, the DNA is TGCGCCAGCAGCCAAGATCTTAGCAGACGGGCCGGGGAGCTGTTTTTT.